These 22 T cell receptor beta chains share one sample of origin, sequenced in a study of cytomegalovirus exposure and HLA in healthy donors. Primers included in the PCR were 60 Vbeta and 13 Jbeta primers. Produced via immunoSEQ multiplex PCR; TCRdb's table is partial and in-frame only. Of roughly 140,000 clones listed, about 76% are singletons. The sample comprised PBMCs. These receptors were obtained from a human donor in good health.

The chain combines TRBV5-1 with TRBJ2-7; 10 positions agree with TRBD1. The CDR3 runs to 15 residues. Trimming took 0 bases from V and 2 from J; bases not matched to a gene: 2. Per germline, CDR1 SGHRS and CDR2 YFSETQ. The CDR3 is CASSLVGTGAYEQYF. DNA of the CDR3: TGCGCCAGCAGCTTGGTAGGGACAGGGGCCTACGAGCAGTACTTC.

The chain is built from TRBV5-1 and TRBJ2-7, with 11 bases identical to TRBD2. Per germline, CDR1 SGHRS and CDR2 YFSETQ. J was trimmed by 4 bases and V by 2 bases; bases with no gene match: 2. The CDR3 is 14 residues long. The CDR3 protein is CASSLLAGEYEQYF. The DNA for the CDR3 is TGCGCCAGCAGCTTACTAGCGGGAGAGTACGAGCAGTACTTC.

The V and J genes are TRBV6-5 and TRBJ1-5; D gene ambiguous. Between the trimmed V and J ends, which lost 4 bases and 3 bases, there was a span of 7 bases. The CDR3 covers 13 residues. Germline-derived CDR1 and CDR2 are MNHEY and SVGAGI. Written as DNA, the CDR3 is TGTGCCAGCAGTTCCCTTATCAATCAGCCCCAGCATTTT. Its protein is CASSSLINQPQHF.

The chain couples TRBV2 to TRBJ2-3, with D tentatively TRBD2 (6 bases). Trimming took 6 bases from V and 4 from J, leaving 17 bases between them. This CDR3 contains 15 residues. Germline V gives CDR1 SNHLY, CDR2 FYNNEI. CDR3 DNA sequence: TGTGCCAGCAGGGGGCAAGGCGGGAATGCAGATACGCAGTATTTT. Translated, it gives CASRGQGGNADTQYF.

The chain is built from TRBV10-3 and TRBJ2-7, with TRBD2 matching over 10 bases. CDR3 size: 15 residues. Looked up from germline, CDR1 is ENHRY and CDR2 is SYGVKD. V lost 11 bases to trimming and J lost 1 base; unmatched junction nucleotides: 11. CDR3 in DNA: TGTGCCTCACAAGGCATAGCGGGGGGTTCCTACGAGCAGTACTTC. This gives the protein CASQGIAGGSYEQYF.

The V and J genes are TRBV10-3 and TRBJ1-1; D is unresolved. The ends were cut back, 1 base at V and 8 bases at J, with 11 bases in the middle. Germline V gene data show CDR1 as ENHRY and CDR2 as SYGVKD. CDR3 length: 13 residues. The CDR3: CAISELEEKEAFF. CDR3 nucleotides: TGTGCCATCAGTGAGTTGGAGGAGAAAGAAGCTTTCTTT.

This rearrangement joins TRBV29-1 to TRBJ2-1, with D tentatively TRBD1 (5 bases). V was cut by 8 bases and J by 2 bases, with 10 bases left in between. CDR3 size: 12 residues. Germline CDR1 reads SQVTM; CDR2 reads ANQGSEA. The CDR3 sequence is CSQWTTYNEQFF. CDR3 nucleotides: TGCAGCCAGTGGACAACCTACAATGAGCAGTTCTTC.

V usage is TRBV6-1 and J usage is TRBJ1-1; D is ambiguous. Germline V CDR1 and CDR2: MNHNS, SASEGT. CDR3 length: 13 amino acids. V gave up 7 bases and J gave up 1 base, with 10 bases separating them. The CDR3 nucleotides are TGTGCCAGCACCCGGACTCGGAACACTGAAGCTTTCTTT. It translates to CASTRTRNTEAFF.

A word on this clone: Within the sample, other DNA sequences also encode this same CDR3. The chain recombines TRBV27 with TRBJ2-7, with D uncertain. Germline CDR1 reads MNHEY; CDR2 reads SMNVEV (reference sequence). The CDR3 contains 11 residues. The V end was cut by 4 bases, the J end by 3 bases, with 4 bases between. The CDR3 DNA follows: TGTGCCAGCAGTTCGGGCTACGAGCAGTACTTC. The encoded protein is CASSSGYEQYF.

The V call is TRBV5-4, the J call TRBJ2-5; tentative D call: TRBD2 (5 bases). CDR1 is SGHNT, CDR2 YYREEE, per germline (reference sequence). The CDR3 loop spans 15 amino acids. V lost 3 bases, J lost 0 bases, and 12 bases lay in between. This chain's CDR3 is CASSSYTADQETQYF. CDR3 nucleotide sequence: TGTGCCAGCAGCTCCTACACAGCGGACCAAGAGACCCAGTACTTC.

The sample holds a few counts of this clone. This chain links TRBV6-1 with TRBJ1-1; D is undetermined. The CDR3 contains 11 residues. Germline lookup yields CDR1 MNHNS and CDR2 SASEGT. V was shortened by 6 bases and J by 7 bases, with 9 bases between the two germline ends. CDR3 region: CASSGGIEAFF. In DNA, the CDR3 is TGTGCCAGCAGCGGAGGCATTGAAGCTTTCTTT.

The chain is built from TRBV2 and TRBJ1-2, with D possibly matching TRBD1 (5 bases). V was pared by 4 bases and J by 4 bases, with 16 bases between. The germline gives CDR1 SNHLY, CDR2 FYNNEI. CDR3 size: 15 residues. Written as DNA, the CDR3 is TGTGCCAGCAGTGTACAGGCCAACCAGGGCTATGGCTACACCTTC. As protein: CASSVQANQGYGYTF.

The rearrangement links TRBV5-4 to TRBJ2-1; 7 nucleotides agree with TRBD1. The CDR3 length is 16 residues. The trim removed 5 bases at V and 0 bases at J, leaving 8 bases unmatched. CDR1 SGHNT and CDR2 YYREEE come from the germline V gene (reference sequence). CDR3 sequence (DNA): TGTGCCAGCAGTCGTAAGACAGGGAACTCCTACAATGAGCAGTTCTTC. The encoded protein is CASSRKTGNSYNEQFF.

The gene calls are TRBV19 and TRBJ2-7, with D tentatively TRBD1 (6 bases). Germline assignment: CDR1 LNHDA and CDR2 SQIVND (reference sequence). The V end lost 5 bases, the J end lost 3 bases, and 17 bases lay between the germline ends. The CDR3 sequence is 15 residues long. The CDR3 region has the DNA TGTGCCAGTAGTGAAGGCAGAGGACAGAGCTACGAGCAGTACTTC. Translating it yields CASSEGRGQSYEQYF.

In its sample, this clone was seen a few times. The V and J genes are TRBV6-5 and TRBJ1-2; no definite D call. There are 12 residues in the CDR3. V lost 7 bases and J lost 5, with 11 bases in between. The germline CDR1 and CDR2 sequences are MNHEY and SVGAGI. CDR3 region: CASMDFSYGYTF. As DNA, the CDR3 is TGTGCCAGCATGGACTTTTCTTATGGCTACACCTTC.

This clone was seen only a few times. The chain uses TRBV2 and TRBJ2-2; tentatively, D is TRBD2 (6 bases). Trimming took 11 bases from V and 5 from J, leaving 12 bases between them. The CDR3 spans 12 residues. CDR1 SNHLY and CDR2 FYNNEI come from the germline V gene. CDR3 amino acids: CAWRGGTGELFF. DNA for the CDR3: TGTGCCTGGAGGGGAGGAACCGGGGAGCTGTTTTTT.

J is TRBJ2-2 and V is TRBV19; possible D gene TRBD1, 5 bases. Trimming took off 3 bases at V and 1 base at J, with 9 bases between the two ends. The CDR3 covers 15 residues. Germline CDR1 reads LNHDA; CDR2 reads SQIVND (reference sequence). The CDR3 DNA reads TGTGCCAGTAGTATTAGGGGTCAGAACACCGGGGAGCTGTTTTTT. It is translated as CASSIRGQNTGELFF.

This chain connects TRBV7-2 to TRBJ1-2; perhaps TRBD1 as D (6 bases). Germline values: CDR1 SGHTA, CDR2 FQGNSA. The CDR3 length is 17 residues. Trimming stripped 5 bases from V and 5 bases from J, with 24 bases between. The DNA for the CDR3 is TGTGCCAGCAGCCCTGTCGGCAATGACAGGAGACAGTATGGCTACACCTTC. It encodes CASSPVGNDRRQYGYTF.

V and J are TRBV28 and TRBJ2-5; a possible D gene is TRBD2 (5 bases). The CDR3 loop spans 13 amino acids. From germline, CDR1 is MDHEN and CDR2 SYDVKM. V lost 2 bases and J 10 bases, leaving 14 bases between the germline ends. DNA of the CDR3: TGTGCCAGCAGTTTAGAGGGCTCAAGGGACCAGTACTTC. Its translation is CASSLEGSRDQYF.

The rearrangement joins TRBV9 to TRBJ1-6; D call uncertain. Germline V gene lookup returns CDR1 SGDLS and CDR2 YYNGEE. The CDR3 has 17 residues. V lost 0 bases to trimming and J lost 6 bases, with 16 bases between them. CDR3: CASSVVPRRFGNSPLHF. The CDR3 nucleotides read TGTGCCAGCAGCGTAGTTCCCCGGAGGTTCGGTAATTCACCCCTCCACTTT.

This clone has just one count. The rearrangement uses TRBV15 and TRBJ1-2; TRBD1 is a possible D gene (5 bases). CDR3 length: 15 amino acids. Trimming took off 4 bases at V and 4 bases at J, with 16 bases between the two ends. From germline, CDR1 is LNHNV and CDR2 YYDKDF (reference sequence). This chain's CDR3 is CATSTGLSETYGYTF. Written as DNA, the CDR3 is TGTGCCACCAGCACGGGACTCTCAGAAACCTATGGCTACACCTTC.

J is TRBJ1-5 and V is TRBV27, with a weak D call TRBD1 (5 bases). Trimming removed 4 bases from V and 5 bases from J, with 9 bases in between. This CDR3 spans 13 amino acids. The germline gives CDR1 MNHEY, CDR2 SMNVEV (reference sequence). Here the CDR3 reads CASSSDSYQPQHF. DNA for the CDR3: TGTGCCAGCAGTTCTGACAGCTATCAGCCCCAGCATTTT.